Detailed here is one TCR beta chain. These data belong to a study of CD8 T cells in Susac syndrome. Study at large: Among the sequenced Susac syndrome patients, roughly 6 had active disease while fewer than 10 were in remission.

Trimming took 0 bases from V and 3 from J, leaving 8 bases between them. The V gene's germline CDR1 is GTSNPN and CDR2 SVGIG (reference sequence). The CDR3 extends over 13 amino acids. With random hexamers, reverse transcription was performed on roughly 0.5 to 1 ug of RNA. TCRdb reanalysed the immunoSEQ multiplex PCR reads using MiXCR and keeps one entry per CDR3 protein. The sample lists over 150,000 distinct CDR3 sequences, over 90% occurring once. Sequencing input: CD4+ T cells from PBMCs. This chain connects TRBV30 to TRBJ2-5; D is perhaps TRBD1 (5 bases). The source is a human donor with Susac syndrome. In nucleotides, the CDR3 is TGTGCCTGGAGTGTAGGGGCTAAAGAGACCCAGTACTTC. Translating gives CAWSVGAKETQYF.